Listed here are 30 T cell receptor beta chains from one sample, sequenced in a study of T cell repertoires in aging, cancer and after chemotherapy. Rearranged V-D-J TRB sequences were amplified with a mixed TRB-A/B primer pool. TCRdb fed the multiplex PCR reads into MiXCR, producing one record per CDR3 protein. The sample has 4,900 or so distinct CDR3 sequences; around 35% are singletons. The template was genomic DNA from peripheral blood, not RNA. Material: blood. Every receptor here comes from a human donor with a blood cancer.

This clonotype was counted a few times. The rearrangement uses TRBV6-5 and TRBJ1-5, with unresolved D. CDR1 and CDR2 from the germline V gene are MNHEY and SVGAGI. V lost 5 bases and J lost 2, with 16 bases in between. The CDR3 is 16 residues long. CDR3 nucleotides: TGTGCCAGCAGTGAAGCGCTTCGGGCAGGCAATCAGCCCCAGCATTTT. This codes for CASSEALRAGNQPQHF.

In its sample, this clonotype is medium-sized (0.01 to 0.1%). This chain links TRBV12-3 or TRBV12-4 with TRBJ1-4; D is uncertain. There are 14 residues in the CDR3. V lost 6 bases and J 8 bases, leaving 16 bases between the germline ends. The CDR3 loop reads CASSSHKGGEKLFF. As DNA, the CDR3 is TGTGCCAGCAGCTCGCATAAGGGAGGGGAAAAACTGTTTTTT.

This chain links TRBV7-2 with TRBJ1-2; D remains unclear. The CDR3 is 12 residues long. Germline CDR1 is SGHTA and CDR2 is FQGNSA. V shed 0 bases and J shed 4 bases, with 3 bases lying between them. The CDR3 DNA reads as TGTGCCAGCAGCTTAGCAAGCTATGGCTACACCTTC. Protein product: CASSLASYGYTF. Drawing the rest from reference TRBV7-2 and TRBJ1-2, the complete variable domain is GAGVSQSPSNKVTEKGKDVELRCDPISGHTALYWYRQSLGQGLEFLIYFQGNSAPDKSGLPSDRFSAERTGGSVSTLTIQRTQQEDSAVYLCASSLASYGYTFGSGTRLTVV.

V gene TRBV6-5 combines with J gene TRBJ1-1; no clear D gene. Trimming cost V 0 bases and J 6 bases, with 14 bases left between them. The CDR3 has 15 residues. Germline CDR1 and CDR2: MNHEY and SVGAGI. This CDR3 reads CASSYSFRPGAEAFF. The CDR3 DNA reads TGTGCCAGCAGTTACTCGTTTAGGCCGGGAGCTGAAGCTTTCTTT.

With respect to this clonotype: One end of the junction is discordant with germline, which a read error may explain. This chain links TRBV6-5 with TRBJ1-3, with a tentative D call TRBD1 (6 bases). In germline, CDR1 is MNHEY, CDR2 SVGAGI. The CDR3 runs 14 residues. CDR3 sequence: CATTFTGSWDTLYF. The CDR3 DNA follows: TGTGCCACCACCTTCACCGGTAGCTGGGACACCTTATATTTT.

The rearrangement uses TRBV29-1 and TRBJ2-3; 15 nucleotides match TRBD2. The CDR3 covers 13 residues. V lost 7 bases to trimming and J lost 12 bases; unmatched junction nucleotides: 8. The V gene's germline CDR1 is SQVTM and CDR2 ANQGSEA. The CDR3 region has the DNA TGCAGCGGAAAGGGACTAGCGGGGGGCGCCCAGTATTTT. Translating gives CSGKGLAGGAQYF.

This chain connects TRBV12-3 or TRBV12-4 to TRBJ2-1; D unresolved. CDR3 size: 17 residues. V dropped 6 bases and J dropped 7 bases, with 25 bases sitting between them. The CDR3 DNA is TGTGCCAGCAGGGGCTCGGTTGAGGTTCCTTCTAAAAATGAGCAGTTCTTC. It encodes CASRGSVEVPSKNEQFF.

The genes are TRBV27 and TRBJ1-5; TRBD1 matches at 7 bases. This CDR3 contains 14 residues. The trim removed 5 bases at V and 3 bases at J, leaving 4 bases unmatched. CDR1 and CDR2 (germline): MNHEY, SMNVEV (reference sequence). The CDR3 protein is CASSDTGDNQPQHF. CDR3 bases: TGTGCCAGCAGTGACACAGGGGACAATCAGCCCCAGCATTTT.

This chain uses TRBV24-1 with TRBJ1-2; D unclear. Germline CDR1 KGHDR, CDR2 SFDVKD. CDR3 length equals 14 residues. V was cut by 6 bases and J by 6 bases, with 16 bases left in between. The CDR3, as DNA: TGTGCCACCAGTTCCAATCTTAACTTAAATGGCTACACCTTC. This encodes CATSSNLNLNGYTF.

The chain combines TRBV29-1 with TRBJ2-5; perhaps D is TRBD1 or TRBD2 (5 bases each). Trimming shortened V by 7 bases and J by 3 bases, and 6 bases separated the two germline ends. CDR3 length: 10 amino acids. Germline CDR1 reads SQVTM; CDR2 reads ANQGSEA. The CDR3 reads CSGGKETQYF. The DNA for the CDR3 is TGCAGCGGGGGGAAAGAGACCCAGTACTTC.

The V gene is TRBV6-5, the J gene TRBJ1-2; 7 bases are shared with TRBD1. The CDR3 totals 16 residues. With 5 bases clipped from V and 1 base from J, the junction kept 10 bases outside the gene matches. Germline lookup yields CDR1 MNHEY and CDR2 SVGAGI. CDR3 amino acids: CASSPIAGGGNYGYTF. CDR3 in DNA: TGTGCCAGCAGTCCGATTGCAGGGGGTGGTAACTATGGCTACACCTTC.

This clonotype was detected a few times. J is TRBJ2-3 and V is TRBV19; no reliable D call. Trimming stripped 7 bases from V and 1 base from J, with 18 bases between. CDR3 length: 16 residues. Per the germline V gene, CDR1 is LNHDA and CDR2 is SQIVND (reference sequence). This CDR3 is CASTTGTPQGTDTQYF. The CDR3 DNA reads as TGTGCCAGTACCACCGGCACCCCCCAGGGCACAGATACGCAGTATTTT.

This clonotype was detected a few times. The V and J genes are TRBV7-9 and TRBJ2-1, with D possibly being TRBD1 (7 bases). The CDR3 is 16 amino acids. Looked up from germline, CDR1 is SEHNR and CDR2 is FQNEAQ (reference sequence). V lost 3 bases, J lost 5 bases, and 17 bases lay in between. CDR3 amino acids: CASSFRGALGHNEQFF. In DNA form, the CDR3 reads TGTGCCAGCAGCTTCAGGGGGGCTCTGGGCCACAATGAGCAGTTCTTC. Full variable domain (outside the CDR3, taken from reference TRBV7-9 and TRBJ2-1): DTGVSQNPRHKITKRGQNVTFRCDPISEHNRLYWYRQTLGQGPEFLTYFQNEAQLEKSRLLSDRFSAERPKGSFSTLEIQRTEQGDSAMYLCASSFRGALGHNEQFFGPGTRLTVL.

The V gene is TRBV6-5, the J gene TRBJ1-2; D remains unclear. Germline V lookup: CDR1 MNHEY, CDR2 SVGAGI. Deletions cut 5 bases from V and 9 bases from J, with 13 bases between. CDR3 length: 12 residues. CDR3: CASSEGTLRYTF. The CDR3 bases are TGTGCCAGCAGTGAAGGAACGCTCCGCTACACCTTC.

The V call is TRBV24-1, the J call TRBJ1-6, with a possible D match to TRBD1 (5 bases). With the DNA end fitting TRBJ1-1 better, the J assignment may be wrong. The CDR3 has 12 amino acids. The germline CDR1 and CDR2 sequences are KGHDR and SFDVKD. The CDR3 DNA follows: TGTGCCACCAGTGATGCCGGGACGGAAGCTTTCTTT. Protein sequence: CATSDAGTEAFF.

The chain joins TRBV10-3 to TRBJ2-3; D unresolved. The CDR3 has 12 amino acids. V was trimmed by 5 bases and J by 7 bases, leaving 10 bases between them. CDR1 is ENHRY and CDR2 is SYGVKD in the germline V gene. As DNA, the CDR3 is TGTGCCATCAGTCCCTCTACTAATACGCAGTATTTT. It yields the protein CAISPSTNTQYF.

By share, this clonotype counts as medium-sized. The CDR3 DNA is TGTGCCTGGGCCCCCCCACTTGCGGGGGCCGATGAGCAGTTCTTC. Amino acid sequence: CAWAPPLAGADEQFF. The V and J genes are TRBV30 and TRBJ2-1; D possibly corresponds to TRBD2 (7 bases). CDR1 is GTSNPN and CDR2 is SVGIG in the germline V gene (reference sequence). Trimming pared 5 bases from V and 8 bases from J, leaving 22 bases between. The CDR3 totals 15 residues.

The chain couples TRBV6-5 to TRBJ2-2; TRBD1 might be the D (7 bases). CDR1 MNHEY and CDR2 SVGAGI come from the germline V gene. The CDR3 runs to 16 residues. Trimming took off 1 base at V and 4 bases at J, with 13 bases between the two ends. CDR3 nucleotide sequence: TGTGCCAGCAGTTACTGGAGGGGGCTGGGCACCGGGGAGCTGTTTTTT. Amino acid sequence: CASSYWRGLGTGELFF.

As concerns this clonotype: A read error may account for a junction end that differs from germline. V usage is TRBV19 and J usage is TRBJ1-2; D unclear. Germline V CDR1 and CDR2: LNHDA, SQIVND (reference sequence). The CDR3 runs 11 residues. The CDR3 nucleotides are TGTACCAGTAGTATCCCTGATGGCTACACCTTC. Its translation is CTSSIPDGYTF.

In this sample, this clonotype turned up a few times. The V gene is TRBV27, the J gene TRBJ2-4; 7 positions match TRBD2. This CDR3 is built from 16 residues. Looked up from germline, CDR1 is MNHEY and CDR2 is SMNVEV (reference sequence). The V segment lost 5 bases and the J segment 3 bases; nucleotides outside the gene matches: 10. CDR3: CASSPSLAIDKNIQYF. CDR3 nucleotides: TGTGCCAGCAGTCCCTCACTAGCGATCGACAAAAACATTCAGTACTTC.

In its sample, this clonotype was seen a few times. This sequence joins TRBV7-9 and TRBJ1-3; D perhaps matches TRBD1 (6 bases). There are 19 residues in the CDR3. Germline V gene lookup returns CDR1 SEHNR and CDR2 FQNEAQ (reference sequence). V was pared by 7 bases and J by 0 bases, with 25 bases between. This CDR3 is CASIPTPRDTGFSGNTIYF. The CDR3, as DNA: TGTGCCAGCATCCCCACGCCCCGGGACACCGGATTCTCTGGAAACACCATATATTTT.

This clonotype has a handful of counts. The chain joins TRBV6-5 to TRBJ1-1, with D hard to call. V shed 2 bases and J shed 1 base, with 8 bases lying between them. CDR1 and CDR2 (germline): MNHEY, SVGAGI. There are 14 residues in the CDR3. The CDR3 DNA is TGTGCCAGCAGTTACGATGGTAGGAACACTGAAGCTTTCTTT. Its protein is CASSYDGRNTEAFF.

The V gene is TRBV20-1, the J gene TRBJ2-3; 7 nucleotides match TRBD2. CDR3 length equals 14 residues. V was clipped by 6 bases and J by 1 base; unmatched bases: 7. CDR1 and CDR2 (germline): DFQATT, SNEGSKA (reference sequence). CDR3 sequence reads: CSACCTSGTDTQYF. The CDR3 region has the DNA TGCAGTGCCTGTTGTACTAGCGGCACAGATACGCAGTATTTT.

The chain recombines TRBV20-1 with TRBJ2-3; 8 nucleotides agree with TRBD2. The CDR3 is made up of 16 amino acids. V lost 5 bases to trimming and J lost 6 bases; unmatched junction nucleotides: 16. The germline gives CDR1 DFQATT, CDR2 SNEGSKA (reference sequence). The chain's CDR3 is CSALPTGLGALDTQYF. CDR3 nucleotide sequence: TGCAGTGCTCTACCCACGGGACTAGGGGCTCTGGATACGCAGTATTTT.

The chain uses TRBV6-5 and TRBJ2-7; 10 bases fit TRBD2. CDR1 MNHEY and CDR2 SVGAGI come from the germline V gene. The CDR3 length is 15 residues. The CDR3 DNA reads TGCGCCAGCAGTCACCCGAGTAGCGGGGGGTACGAGCAGTACGTC. Amino acid sequence: CASSHPSSGGYEQYV.

This chain connects TRBV29-1 to TRBJ2-7, with 9 bases aligning to TRBD2. V lost 3 bases and J lost 2; bases outside the gene matches: 5. The CDR3 length is 14 residues. Germline loops: CDR1 SQVTM, CDR2 ANQGSEA. The DNA of the CDR3 is TGCAGCGTTGATCCTAGCGGGACTGCCTACGAGCAGTACGTC. This encodes CSVDPSGTAYEQYV.

The rearrangement links TRBV6-5 to TRBJ1-2; 9 bases map to TRBD1. The ends lost 5 bases at V and 8 bases at J; junction bases unmatched: 0. This CDR3 comprises 11 residues. Germline V gene lookup returns CDR1 MNHEY and CDR2 SVGAGI. The CDR3 sequence: CASSGTGGYTF. CDR3 nucleotides: TGTGCCAGCAGTGGGACAGGGGGCTACACCTTC.

By share, this clonotype ranks as medium-sized (0.01 to 0.1%). The rearrangement links TRBV6-6 to TRBJ1-6; 7 bases align to TRBD1. Looked up from germline, CDR1 is MNHNY and CDR2 is SVGAGI (reference sequence). With V trimmed by 4 bases and J by 4 bases, 4 bases remained unmatched. The CDR3 loop spans 15 amino acids. For the CDR3, the DNA is TGTGCCAGCAGTTCACAGGGGCTTTATAATTCACCCCTCCACTTT. Translated: CASSSQGLYNSPLHF.

The rearrangement joins TRBV5-5 to TRBJ1-5, with D uncertain. In germline, CDR1 is SGHKS, CDR2 YYEKEE (reference sequence). V lost 0 bases and J 9 bases, leaving 7 bases between the germline ends. CDR3 length equals 12 residues. CDR3 nucleotides: TGTGCCAGCAGCTTGGGGGGAGGGCCCCAGCATTTT. Its translation: CASSLGGGPQHF.

This clonotype was detected only once. The chain employs TRBV6-1 and TRBJ1-1; TRBD1 matches at 7 bases. V was pared by 6 bases and J by 6 bases, with 10 bases of the junction left unmatched. The CDR3 consists of 14 residues. CDR1 and CDR2 (germline): MNHNS, SASEGT. CDR3 nucleotides: TGTGCCAGCAGCTACAGGGGCGTACCCCCTGAAGCTTTCTTT. Translated: CASSYRGVPPEAFF.